The entry below describes one T cell receptor beta chain. Antigen unknown. The sequenced template was cDNA made from the entire isolated RNA. TCRdb's table, derived via immunoSEQ multiplex PCR, lists solely in-frame clones and lacks some. In the table there are about 160,000 clones, around 8% of which are singletons. The trim removed 6 bases at V and 6 bases at J, leaving 7 bases unmatched. From germline, CDR1 is SGHRS and CDR2 YFSETQ. CDR3 size: 14 residues. The data were taken from a study of beta chain features in type 1 diabetes. Across the whole study: Healthy donors and patients showed comparable age, gender and cell yields. General study findings and limits: Patients with Type 1 diabetes showed moderately but significantly shorter TCRB CDR3s in all four CD4+ subsets. For cells with high TCR expression, cDNA sequencing could yield over-representation. In comparison with healthy donors, patients had naive, central memory and Treg TCRB repertoires that appeared more similar.

Each sorted population was over 98% pure. Sequencing was carried out using central memory CD4+ T cells from blood. The receptor comes from a young woman with type 1 diabetes. This chain links TRBV5-1 with TRBJ1-4; TRBD1 aligns across 8 bases. The CDR3 nucleotides are TGCGCCAGCACCCCGGGACAGGTCGATGAAAAACTGTTTTTT. This sequence encodes CASTPGQVDEKLFF.